The 14 T cell receptor beta chains below come from one sample, sequenced in a study of T cells in Graves' hyperthyroidism and ophthalmopathy. RNA transcripts were the template for amplifying TCR beta CDR3 regions. In the first-round RT-PCR of the TCR CDR3, the HTBI primer set was used. TCRdb re-called the multiplex PCR reads through MiXCR, storing one row per CDR3 protein. Here the sample spans about 570,000 distinct CDR3 sequences, about 15% being singletons. The sequencing input was blood. These TCRs come from a woman in her thirties or forties with Graves' hyperthyroidism.

This clonotype was counted many times. The V gene is TRBV28, the J gene TRBJ1-1; D is unresolved. CDR1 is MDHEN, CDR2 SYDVKM, per germline. This CDR3 contains 14 residues. Trimming left V 3 bases short and J 1 base short, with 9 bases between. CDR3 in DNA: TGTGCCAGCAGTTTTTCTTCCCCGAACACTGAAGCTTTCTTT. This gives the protein CASSFSSPNTEAFF.

This clonotype showed up many times. The rearrangement uses TRBV18 and TRBJ2-7; TRBD1 aligns across 9 bases. This CDR3 is 15 amino acids long. J lost 3 bases, V lost 3 bases, and 6 bases had no gene match. Per germline, CDR1 KGHSH and CDR2 LQKENI. Written as DNA, the CDR3 is TGTGCCAGCTCACCCGCTACAGGGGGCAGCTACGAGCAGTACTTC. Its protein is CASSPATGGSYEQYF.

The V and J genes are TRBV9 and TRBJ2-3; D is uncertain. V lost 0 bases to trimming and J lost 0 bases, with 8 bases between them. CDR1 SGDLS and CDR2 YYNGEE come from the germline V gene. This CDR3 is 15 amino acids long. In nucleotides, the CDR3 is TGTGCCAGCAGCGTAGTCCCTACTAGCACAGATACGCAGTATTTT. This encodes CASSVVPTSTDTQYF. Full variable domain (missing parts from reference TRBV9 and TRBJ2-3): DSGVTQTPKHLITATGQRVTLRCSPRSGDLSVYWYQQSLDQGLQFLIQYYNGEERAKGNILERFSAQQFPDLHSELNLSSLELGDSALYFCASSVVPTSTDTQYFGPGTRLTVL.

This clonotype was seen repeatedly, ten times or more. CDR3: CASSFGGTGGAGYTF. CDR3 nucleotide sequence: TGTGCCAGCAGTTTTGGCGGGACAGGGGGCGCTGGCTACACCTTC. The genes are TRBV28 and TRBJ1-2; TRBD1 aligns across 12 bases. This CDR3 region has 15 residues. Germline trimming cut 3 bases from V and 7 bases from J; bases unmatched to any gene: 6. Germline lookup yields CDR1 MDHEN and CDR2 SYDVKM.

The table lists this clonotype with many counts. CDR3: CASSLVYSPNTGELFF. In nucleotides, the CDR3 is TGTGCCAGCAGTCTCGTCTACAGCCCGAACACCGGGGAGCTGTTTTTT. The chain has TRBV12-3 or TRBV12-4 and TRBJ2-2, with D hard to call. Trimming shortened V by 5 bases and J by 0 bases, and 13 bases separated the two germline ends. The CDR3 consists of 16 residues.

The chain recombines TRBV10-1 with TRBJ1-1; D is undetermined. This CDR3 is built from 13 residues. V lost 6 bases and J lost 0, with 8 bases in between. Germline V lookup: CDR1 WNHNN, CDR2 SYGVQD (reference sequence). The CDR3 nucleotides read TGCGCCAGCAGAGGTTCTCTGAACACTGAAGCTTTCTTT. Encoded protein: CASRGSLNTEAFF.

This clonotype was seen many times. J is TRBJ2-7 and V is TRBV2; 12 positions match TRBD2. CDR1 is SNHLY, CDR2 FYNNEI, per germline. V shed 7 bases, J shed 2 bases, and the junction held 9 bases outside the gene matches. The CDR3 covers 16 residues. CDR3 nucleotide sequence: TGTGCCAGCACCGAAGATGCTAGCGGGAGGGCCTACGAGCAGTACTTC. Its translation is CASTEDASGRAYEQYF.

This clonotype appeared a few times. The genes are TRBV10-2 and TRBJ2-1, with D perhaps matching TRBD2 (5 bases). The germline gives CDR1 WSHSY, CDR2 SAAADI. This CDR3 is built from 14 residues. V shed 8 bases and J shed 6 bases, with 17 bases lying between them. The DNA of the CDR3 is TGCGCCAGCGGAGTGGCGGGCTCGCCCAATGAGCAGTTCTTC. Its translation: CASGVAGSPNEQFF.

About this clonotype itself: A read error may be the cause here, since a much bigger clone is one base away. The DNA for the CDR3 is TGTGCCAGCTCACCACCCACAGGGCTCGGGGGGCTGTTTTTT. Protein: CASSPPTGLGGLFF. V is TRBV18 and J is TRBJ2-2; D assignment may be TRBD1 or TRBD2 (6 bases each). CDR3 size: 14 residues. Germline V gene lookup returns CDR1 KGHSH and CDR2 LQKENI.

This clonotype showed up many times. This chain joins TRBV3-1 and TRBJ2-1; weak D call: TRBD2 (5 bases). Germline CDR1 and CDR2: LGHDT and YNNKEL (reference sequence). Trimming pared 3 bases from V and 2 bases from J, leaving 8 bases between. The CDR3 is made up of 14 amino acids. The CDR3 bases are TGTGCCAGCAGCCAGATGGGAGCCTACAATGAGCAGTTCTTC. This codes for CASSQMGAYNEQFF.

The CDR3 sequence is CASSPRGSAGLGETQYF. The CDR3 DNA reads as TGTGCCAGCAGCCCGCGGGGTTCAGCAGGTTTAGGAGAGACCCAGTACTTC. The chain has TRBV7-8 and TRBJ2-5; tentatively, D is TRBD2 (6 bases). This CDR3 contains 17 residues. Germline assignment: CDR1 SGHVS and CDR2 FQNEAQ. The V end was cut by 5 bases, the J end by 4 bases, with 23 bases between.

This clonotype appeared a single time. The J gene is TRBJ2-1, the V gene TRBV7-9; no definite D call. V was clipped by 5 bases and J by 2 bases, with 13 bases between them. CDR1 SEHNR and CDR2 FQNEAQ come from the germline V gene (reference sequence). The CDR3 totals 15 residues. CDR3 nucleotides: TGTGCCAGCAGCCCCGAACCGCTAACCTACAATGAGCAGTTCTTC. Amino acid sequence: CASSPEPLTYNEQFF.

This clonotype has ten or more counts. This chain connects TRBV20-1 to TRBJ2-1; 13 bases align to TRBD2. Germline CDR1 is DFQATT and CDR2 is SNEGSKA (reference sequence). The junction had 5 bases not matched to a gene; V was cut back by 5 bases and J by 7 bases. This CDR3 has 14 residues. The CDR3 DNA follows: TGCAGTGCTGTTGGACTAGCGGGAGTAAATGAGCAGTTCTTC. This encodes CSAVGLAGVNEQFF.

This clonotype showed up many times. This chain links TRBV6-1 with TRBJ1-1; D gene unclear. The V gene's germline CDR1 is MNHNS and CDR2 SASEGT. Trimming pared 6 bases from V and 0 bases from J, leaving 5 bases between. The CDR3 spans 12 residues. The CDR3 is CASRALNTEAFF. The CDR3 nucleotides are TGTGCCAGCAGGGCCCTGAACACTGAAGCTTTCTTT.